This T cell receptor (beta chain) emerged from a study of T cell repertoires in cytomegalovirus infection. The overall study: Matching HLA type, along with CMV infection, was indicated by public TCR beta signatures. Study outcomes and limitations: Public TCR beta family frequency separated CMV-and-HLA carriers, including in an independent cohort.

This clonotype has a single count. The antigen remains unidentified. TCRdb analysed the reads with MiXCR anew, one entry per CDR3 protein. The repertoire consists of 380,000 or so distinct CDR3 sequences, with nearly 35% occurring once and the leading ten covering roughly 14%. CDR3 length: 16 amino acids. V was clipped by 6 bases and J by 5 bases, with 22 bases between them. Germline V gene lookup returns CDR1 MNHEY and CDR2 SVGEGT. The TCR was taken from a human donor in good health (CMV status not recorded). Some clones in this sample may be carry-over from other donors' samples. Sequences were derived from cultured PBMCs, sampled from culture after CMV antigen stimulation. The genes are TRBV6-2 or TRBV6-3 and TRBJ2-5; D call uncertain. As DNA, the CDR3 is TGTGCCAGCAGACCTCTAAAAGGCCCCTCCAGGGAGACCCAGTACTTC. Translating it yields CASRPLKGPSRETQYF.